A single sample is the source of the 7 T cell receptor beta chains below, sequenced in a study of technical replicates of blood from a few donors. TCRdb's table, derived via immunoSEQ multiplex PCR, lists solely in-frame clones and lacks some. The table has around 76,000 clones, approximately 96% seen once. Specimen: T cells isolated from PBMCs. Source of these receptors: a human donor in good health.

V usage is TRBV5-6 and J usage is TRBJ2-7; 10 bases match TRBD2. The CDR3 is made up of 13 amino acids. CDR1 and CDR2 from the germline V gene are SGHDT and YYEEEE. J lost 6 bases, V lost 2 bases, and 2 bases had no gene match. This CDR3 is CASSFRLAGEQYF. The CDR3 DNA is TGTGCCAGCAGCTTTAGACTAGCGGGCGAGCAGTACTTC.

The chain is built from TRBV6-1 and TRBJ2-5; maybe TRBD2 (7 bases). The ends were cut back, 8 bases at V and 2 bases at J, with 12 bases in the middle. Germline CDR1 MNHNS, CDR2 SASEGT. The CDR3 length is 13 residues. The CDR3 spells CASSGGPQETQYF. CDR3 coding DNA: TGTGCCAGCTCCGGGGGGCCTCAAGAGACCCAGTACTTC.

The chain joins TRBV5-6 to TRBJ1-2, with 7 bases matching TRBD1. Losses at the gene ends were 2 bases for V and 5 bases for J; bases not matched to a gene: 6. In germline, CDR1 is SGHDT, CDR2 YYEEEE. The CDR3 runs 14 residues. This chain's CDR3 is CASSFLQGSYGYTF. In DNA form, the CDR3 reads TGTGCCAGCAGCTTTCTACAGGGGTCGTATGGCTACACCTTC.

The chain is built from TRBV13 and TRBJ2-5; a possible D gene is TRBD2 (5 bases). Germline assignment: CDR1 PRHDT and CDR2 FYEKMQ (reference sequence). V was pared by 2 bases and J by 0 bases, with 10 bases between. The CDR3 length is 15 residues. CDR3 protein: CASSLLSGYQETQYF. In DNA, the CDR3 is TGTGCCAGCAGCTTACTTTCGGGGTACCAAGAGACCCAGTACTTC.

The chain employs TRBV30 and TRBJ1-5; 7 bases are a match to TRBD1. V was clipped by 1 base and J by 4 bases; unmatched bases: 4. The CDR3 spans 14 residues. Germline CDR1 GTSNPN, CDR2 SVGIG (reference sequence). The CDR3 DNA sequence: TGTGCCTGGAGTGGGACAGGAGGAAATCAGCCCCAGCATTTT. This sequence encodes CAWSGTGGNQPQHF. The variable domain in full, with the rest retrieved from reference TRBV30 and TRBJ1-5, is SQTIHQWPATLVQPVGSPLSLECTVEGTSNPNLYWYRQAAGRGLQLLFYSVGIGQISSEVPQNLSASRPQDRQFILSSKKLLLSDSGFYLCAWSGTGGNQPQHFGDGTRLSIL.

The J gene is TRBJ2-2, the V gene TRBV5-1; the D is unclear. This CDR3 has 16 amino acids. V lost 5 bases and J 4 bases, leaving 18 bases between the germline ends. CDR1 and CDR2 from the germline V gene are SGHRS and YFSETQ. CDR3 in amino acids: CASSRDGGSTTGELFF. The CDR3 DNA reads as TGCGCCAGCAGTCGTGACGGCGGCTCCACCACCGGGGAGCTGTTTTTT.

The V and J genes are TRBV2 and TRBJ2-7; no reliable D call. The CDR3 totals 11 residues. In germline, CDR1 is SNHLY, CDR2 FYNNEI. V was trimmed by 8 bases and J by 2 bases, leaving 7 bases between them. The CDR3 coding sequence is TGTGCCAGCTTACTAACCTACGAGCAGTACTTC. It yields the protein CASLLTYEQYF.